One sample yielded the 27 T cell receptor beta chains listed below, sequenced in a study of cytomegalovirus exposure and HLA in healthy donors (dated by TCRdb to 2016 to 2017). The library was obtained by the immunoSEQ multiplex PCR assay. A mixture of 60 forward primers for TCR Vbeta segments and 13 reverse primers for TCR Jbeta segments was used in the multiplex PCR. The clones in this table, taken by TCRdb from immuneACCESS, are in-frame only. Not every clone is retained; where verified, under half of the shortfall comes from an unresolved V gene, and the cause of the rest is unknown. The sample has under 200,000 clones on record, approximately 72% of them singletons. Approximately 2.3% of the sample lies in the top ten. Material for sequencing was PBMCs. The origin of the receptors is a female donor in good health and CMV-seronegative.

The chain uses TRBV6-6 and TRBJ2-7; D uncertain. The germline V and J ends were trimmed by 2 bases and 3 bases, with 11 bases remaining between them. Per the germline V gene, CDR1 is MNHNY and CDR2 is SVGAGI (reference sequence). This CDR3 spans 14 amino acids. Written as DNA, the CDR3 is TGTGCCAGCAGTTACAAGCACGCGAGCTACGAGCAGTACTTC. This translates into CASSYKHASYEQYF.

CDR3 residues: CASARGETQYF. The CDR3 region has the DNA TGTGCCAGCGCTAGGGGAGAGACCCAGTACTTC. The chain combines TRBV11-2 with TRBJ2-5; D is perhaps TRBD1 (5 bases). CDR3 length equals 11 residues. Between the trimmed V and J ends, which lost 8 bases and 4 bases, there was a span of 8 bases. CDR1 is SGHAT and CDR2 is FQNNGV in the germline V gene. Supplemented by reference TRBV11-2 and TRBJ2-5, the full variable domain reads EAGVAQSPRYKIIEKRQSVAFWCNPISGHATLYWYQQILGQGPKLLIQFQNNGVVDDSQLPKDRFSAERLKGVDSTLKIQPAKLEDSAVYLCASARGETQYFGPGTRLLVL.

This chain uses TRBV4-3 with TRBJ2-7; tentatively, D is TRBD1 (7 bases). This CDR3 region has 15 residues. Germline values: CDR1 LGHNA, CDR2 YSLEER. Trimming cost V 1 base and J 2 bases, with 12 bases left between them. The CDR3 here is CASSQARGDTYEQYF. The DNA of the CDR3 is TGCGCCAGCAGCCAAGCCAGGGGGGACACCTACGAGCAGTACTTC.

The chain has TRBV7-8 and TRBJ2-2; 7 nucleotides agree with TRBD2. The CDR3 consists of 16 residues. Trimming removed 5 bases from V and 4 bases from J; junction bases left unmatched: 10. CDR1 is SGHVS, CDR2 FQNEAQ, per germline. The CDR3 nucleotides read TGTGCCAGCAGCCTACCGGACGGGGAGGGCACCGGGGAGCTGTTTTTT. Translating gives CASSLPDGEGTGELFF. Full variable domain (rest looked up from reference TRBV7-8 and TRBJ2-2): GAGVSQSPRYKVAKRGQDVALRCDPISGHVSLFWYQQALGQGPEFLTYFQNEAQLDKSGLPSDRFFAERPEGSVSTLKIQRTQQEDSAVYLCASSLPDGEGTGELFFGEGSRLTVL.

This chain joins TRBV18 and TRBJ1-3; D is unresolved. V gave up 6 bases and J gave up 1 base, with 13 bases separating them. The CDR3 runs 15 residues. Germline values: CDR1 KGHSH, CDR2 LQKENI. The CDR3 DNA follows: TGTGCCAGCTCCACCGGACTGGTATCTGGAAACACCATATATTTT. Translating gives CASSTGLVSGNTIYF. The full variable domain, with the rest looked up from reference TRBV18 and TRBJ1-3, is NAGVMQNPRHLVRRRGQEARLRCSPMKGHSHVYWYRQLPEEGLKFMVYLQKENIIDESGMPKERFSAEFPKEGPSILRIQQVVRGDSAAYFCASSTGLVSGNTIYFGEGSWLTVV.

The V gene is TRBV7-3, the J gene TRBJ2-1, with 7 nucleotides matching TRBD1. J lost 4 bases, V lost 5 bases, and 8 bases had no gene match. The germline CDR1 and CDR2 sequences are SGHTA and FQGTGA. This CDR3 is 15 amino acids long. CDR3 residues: CASSTQGVAYNEQFF. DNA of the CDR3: TGTGCCAGCAGCACCCAGGGGGTGGCATACAATGAGCAGTTCTTC.

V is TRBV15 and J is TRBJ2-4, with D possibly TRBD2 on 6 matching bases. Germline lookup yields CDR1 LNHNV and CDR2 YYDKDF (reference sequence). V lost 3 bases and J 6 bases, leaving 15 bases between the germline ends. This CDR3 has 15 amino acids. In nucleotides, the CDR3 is TGTGCCACCAGCAGCCTGCCGACTAGTTTAAACATTCAGTACTTC. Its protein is CATSSLPTSLNIQYF.

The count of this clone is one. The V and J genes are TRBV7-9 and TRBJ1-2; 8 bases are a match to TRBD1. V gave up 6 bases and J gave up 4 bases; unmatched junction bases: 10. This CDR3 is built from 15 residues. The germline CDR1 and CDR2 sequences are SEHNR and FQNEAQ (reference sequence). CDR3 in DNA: TGTGCCAGCAGGCAGATCTCCGGGACAGGCTATGGCTACACCTTC. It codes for CASRQISGTGYGYTF. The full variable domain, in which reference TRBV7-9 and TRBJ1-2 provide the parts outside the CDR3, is DTGVSQNPRHKITKRGQNVTFRCDPISEHNRLYWYRQTLGQGPEFLTYFQNEAQLEKSRLLSDRFSAERPKGSFSTLEIQRTEQGDSAMYLCASRQISGTGYGYTFGSGTRLTVV.

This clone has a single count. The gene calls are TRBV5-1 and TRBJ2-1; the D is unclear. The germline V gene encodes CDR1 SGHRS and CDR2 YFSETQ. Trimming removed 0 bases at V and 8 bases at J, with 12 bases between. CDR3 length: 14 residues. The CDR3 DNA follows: TGCGCCAGCAGCTTGGGATCTAGTCCCGATGAGCAGTTCTTC. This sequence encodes CASSLGSSPDEQFF. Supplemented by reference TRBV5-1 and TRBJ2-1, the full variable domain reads KAGVTQTPRYLIKTRGQQVTLSCSPISGHRSVSWYQQTPGQGLQFLFEYFSETQRNKGNFPGRFSGRQFSNSRSEMNVSTLELGDSALYLCASSLGSSPDEQFFGPGTRLTVL.

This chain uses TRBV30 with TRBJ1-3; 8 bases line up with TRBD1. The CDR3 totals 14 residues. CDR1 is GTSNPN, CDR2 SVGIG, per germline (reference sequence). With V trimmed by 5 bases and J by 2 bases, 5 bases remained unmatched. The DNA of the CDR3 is TGTGCCTGGGAGCAGGGGGCCGCTGGAAACACCATATATTTT. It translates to CAWEQGAAGNTIYF.

The CDR3 bases are TGTGCCAGCAGTTCCACAGGGGCCTACGAGCAGTACTTC. Translation gives CASSSTGAYEQYF. V usage is TRBV6-6 and J usage is TRBJ2-7, with 7 bases matching TRBD1. CDR3 length: 13 amino acids. Germline V gene sequence: CDR1 MNHNY, CDR2 SVGAGI (reference sequence). V dropped 4 bases and J dropped 2; count of bases not matched to a gene: 2.

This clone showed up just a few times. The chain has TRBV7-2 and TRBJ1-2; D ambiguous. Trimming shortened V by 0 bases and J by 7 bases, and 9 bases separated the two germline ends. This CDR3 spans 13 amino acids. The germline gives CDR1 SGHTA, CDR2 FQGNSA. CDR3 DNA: TGTGCCAGCAGCTTAGCCCGGGGTTTTGGCTACACCTTC. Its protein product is CASSLARGFGYTF.

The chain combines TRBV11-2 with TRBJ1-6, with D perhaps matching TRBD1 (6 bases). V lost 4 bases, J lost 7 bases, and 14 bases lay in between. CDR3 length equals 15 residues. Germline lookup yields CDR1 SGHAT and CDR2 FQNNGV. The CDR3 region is CASSYPTGVNSPLHF. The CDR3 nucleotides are TGTGCCAGCAGCTACCCGACAGGTGTAAATTCACCCCTCCACTTT.

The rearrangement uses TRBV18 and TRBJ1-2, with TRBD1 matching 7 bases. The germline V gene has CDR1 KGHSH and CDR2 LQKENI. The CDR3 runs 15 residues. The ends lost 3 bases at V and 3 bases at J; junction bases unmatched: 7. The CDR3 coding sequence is TGTGCCAGCTCACCTAGCGGGGGACAGTACTATGGCTACACCTTC. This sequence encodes CASSPSGGQYYGYTF.

The CDR3 is CASSLRRNTEAFF. For the CDR3, the DNA is TGTGCCAGCAGTTTGAGGCGGAACACTGAAGCTTTCTTT. The chain recombines TRBV28 with TRBJ1-1; D is unresolved. CDR1 MDHEN and CDR2 SYDVKM come from the germline V gene. Trimming took 3 bases from V and 1 from J, leaving 6 bases between them. This CDR3 region has 13 residues.

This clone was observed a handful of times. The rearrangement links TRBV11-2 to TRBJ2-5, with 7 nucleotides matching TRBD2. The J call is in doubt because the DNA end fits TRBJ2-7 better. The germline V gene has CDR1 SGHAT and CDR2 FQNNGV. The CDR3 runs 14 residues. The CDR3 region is CASSFRRGAYEQYF. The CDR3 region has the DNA TGTGCCAGCAGCTTTCGTCGGGGGGCCTACGAGCAGTACTTC.

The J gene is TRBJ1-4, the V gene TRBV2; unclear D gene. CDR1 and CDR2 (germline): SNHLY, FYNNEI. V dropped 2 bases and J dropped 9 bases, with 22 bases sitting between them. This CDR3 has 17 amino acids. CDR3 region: CASSELGGPVISKKLFF. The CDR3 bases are TGTGCCAGCAGTGAATTAGGAGGGCCGGTAATCTCGAAAAAACTGTTTTTT.

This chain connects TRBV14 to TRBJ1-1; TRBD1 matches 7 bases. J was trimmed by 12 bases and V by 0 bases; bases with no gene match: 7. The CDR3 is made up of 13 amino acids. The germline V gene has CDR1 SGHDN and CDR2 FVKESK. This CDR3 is CASSQDRNRGTFF. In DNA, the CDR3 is TGTGCCAGCAGCCAAGATCGTAACAGGGGAACTTTCTTT.

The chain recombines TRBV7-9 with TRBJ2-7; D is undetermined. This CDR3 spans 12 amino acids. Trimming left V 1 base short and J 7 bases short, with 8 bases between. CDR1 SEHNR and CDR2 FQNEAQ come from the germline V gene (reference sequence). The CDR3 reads CASSLELEEQYF. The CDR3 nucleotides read TGTGCCAGCAGCTTAGAACTGGAGGAGCAGTACTTC.

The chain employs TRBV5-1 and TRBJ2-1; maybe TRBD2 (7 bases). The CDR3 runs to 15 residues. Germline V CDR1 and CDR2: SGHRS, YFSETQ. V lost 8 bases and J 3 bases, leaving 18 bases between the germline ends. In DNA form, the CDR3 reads TGCGCCAGTACCTCGAGGGGGGGCTTCTACAATGAGCAGTTCTTC. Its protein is CASTSRGGFYNEQFF.

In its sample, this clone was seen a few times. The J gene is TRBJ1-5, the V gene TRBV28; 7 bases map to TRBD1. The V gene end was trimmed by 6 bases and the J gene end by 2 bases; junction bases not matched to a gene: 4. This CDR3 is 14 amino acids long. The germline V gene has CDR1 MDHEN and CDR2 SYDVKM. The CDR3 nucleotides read TGTGCCAGCAGCCAAGGACAGGGCAATCAGCCCCAGCATTTT. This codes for CASSQGQGNQPQHF.

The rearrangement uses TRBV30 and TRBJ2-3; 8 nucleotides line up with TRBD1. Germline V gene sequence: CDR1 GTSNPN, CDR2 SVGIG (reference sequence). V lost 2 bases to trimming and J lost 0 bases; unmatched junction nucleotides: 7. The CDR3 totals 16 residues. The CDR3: CAWSKHRGISTDTQYF. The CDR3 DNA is TGTGCCTGGAGTAAACACAGGGGGATTAGCACAGATACGCAGTATTTT.

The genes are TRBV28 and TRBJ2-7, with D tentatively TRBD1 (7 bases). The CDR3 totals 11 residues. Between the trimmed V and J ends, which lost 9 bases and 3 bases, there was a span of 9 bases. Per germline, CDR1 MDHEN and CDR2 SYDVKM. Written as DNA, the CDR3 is TGTGCCAGTCAGGGGGGCTACGAGCAGTACTTC. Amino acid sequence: CASQGGYEQYF.

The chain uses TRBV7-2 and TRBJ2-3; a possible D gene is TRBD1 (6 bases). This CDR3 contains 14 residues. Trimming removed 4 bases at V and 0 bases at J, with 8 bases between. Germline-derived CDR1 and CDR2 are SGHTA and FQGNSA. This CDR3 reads CASSYRASTDTQYF. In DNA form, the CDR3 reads TGTGCCAGCAGCTACAGGGCCAGCACAGATACGCAGTATTTT.

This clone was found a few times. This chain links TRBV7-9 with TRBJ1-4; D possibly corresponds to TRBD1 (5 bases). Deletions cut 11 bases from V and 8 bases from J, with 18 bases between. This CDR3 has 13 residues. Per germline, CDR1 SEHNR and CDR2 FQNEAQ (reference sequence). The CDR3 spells CASSRETREKLFF. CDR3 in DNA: TGTGCCTCATCCAGGGAAACGAGGGAAAAACTGTTTTTT.

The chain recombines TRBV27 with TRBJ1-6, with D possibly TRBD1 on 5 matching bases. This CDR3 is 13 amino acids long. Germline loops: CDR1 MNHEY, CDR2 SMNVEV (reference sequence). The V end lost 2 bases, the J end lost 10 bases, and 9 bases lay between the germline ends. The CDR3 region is CASSLTGVSPLHF. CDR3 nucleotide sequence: TGTGCCAGCAGTTTAACGGGGGTCTCACCCCTCCACTTT.

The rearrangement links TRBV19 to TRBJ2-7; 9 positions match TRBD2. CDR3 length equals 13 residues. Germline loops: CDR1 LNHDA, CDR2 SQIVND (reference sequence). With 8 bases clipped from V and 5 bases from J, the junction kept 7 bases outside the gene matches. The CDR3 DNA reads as TGTGCCAGTTCTTTAGCGGGAGCGGACGAGCAGTACTTC. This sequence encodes CASSLAGADEQYF.